The 24 T cell receptor beta chains in this list originate from one sample, sequenced in a study of cytomegalovirus exposure and HLA in healthy donors. PCR used 60 Vbeta primers and 13 Jbeta primers. The repertoire was sequenced with immunoSEQ multiplex PCR; TCRdb's copy has only in-frame clones and lacks some. Among under 140,000 clones listed, around 85% were seen once. The sequencing sample was made of PBMCs. The receptors derive from a man between 40 and 49 years old in good health and CMV-seronegative.

The V and J genes are TRBV6-6 and TRBJ1-1; tentative D call: TRBD1 (5 bases). V was pared by 6 bases and J by 4 bases, with 15 bases between. Germline V CDR1 and CDR2: MNHNY, SVGAGI (reference sequence). This CDR3 region has 14 residues. The DNA of the CDR3 is TGTGCCAGCAGCCCCTCGGGGGATCGCACTGAAGCTTTCTTT. This translates into CASSPSGDRTEAFF.

CDR3 nucleotide sequence: TGTGCCAGCAGCCCCGACAGGGGGCTGCATTCACCCCTCCACTTT. Amino acid sequence: CASSPDRGLHSPLHF. This chain joins TRBV6-6 and TRBJ1-6, with TRBD1 matching over 10 bases. The junction had 7 bases not matched to a gene; V was cut back by 6 bases and J by 8 bases. The CDR3 length is 15 residues. Per germline, CDR1 MNHNY and CDR2 SVGAGI (reference sequence).

The V call is TRBV5-4, the J call TRBJ1-2; D uncertain. Trimming removed 0 bases from V and 5 bases from J, with 8 bases in between. This CDR3 has 13 amino acids. The germline CDR1 and CDR2 sequences are SGHNT and YYREEE (reference sequence). The CDR3 DNA sequence: TGTGCCAGCAGCTTGGGCAGACATTATGGCTACACCTTC. Translating gives CASSLGRHYGYTF.

The chain combines TRBV7-3 with TRBJ2-7; 11 bases line up with TRBD2. CDR1 SGHTA and CDR2 FQGTGA come from the germline V gene. This CDR3 comprises 15 residues. Trimming cost V 3 bases and J 3 bases; bases outside gene matches: 4. As DNA, the CDR3 is TGTGCCAGCAGCTTCACTAGCGGGGGTTACTACGAGCAGTACTTC. Encoded protein: CASSFTSGGYYEQYF.

The chain combines TRBV27 with TRBJ2-1, with TRBD1 identical over 8 bases. Germline lookup yields CDR1 MNHEY and CDR2 SMNVEV (reference sequence). There are 16 residues in the CDR3. Unmatched junction bases numbered 12, after V lost 6 bases and J lost 5 bases. CDR3 DNA: TGTGCCAGCAGCCCCTCAGGGGGCATAACCCACAATGAGCAGTTCTTC. It is translated as CASSPSGGITHNEQFF.

This chain uses TRBV5-4 with TRBJ2-2, with a tentative D call TRBD1 (6 bases). V lost 3 bases and J lost 6, with 18 bases in between. The CDR3 runs to 16 residues. CDR1 and CDR2 (germline): SGHNT, YYREEE (reference sequence). The DNA of the CDR3 is TGTGCCAGCAGCTCCCTGGGGGCGACAAATGCCGGGGAGCTGTTTTTT. Amino acids: CASSSLGATNAGELFF.

This clone came up a few times. CDR3 bases: TGTGCCAGCAGCCCTCGGACAGGGAGGAAAAACATTCAGTACTTC. Translation: CASSPRTGRKNIQYF. This sequence joins TRBV6-6 and TRBJ2-4; TRBD1 aligns across 8 bases. The CDR3 covers 15 residues. The germline gives CDR1 MNHNY, CDR2 SVGAGI (reference sequence). The ends lost 6 bases at V and 4 bases at J; junction bases unmatched: 8.

CDR3: CASSPIPRSYNEQFF. The DNA for the CDR3 is TGTGCCAGCAGCCCTATCCCCCGCTCCTACAATGAGCAGTTCTTC. The chain is built from TRBV5-4 and TRBJ2-1; D unclear. V dropped 4 bases and J dropped 0 bases, with 11 bases sitting between them. The germline CDR1 and CDR2 sequences are SGHNT and YYREEE (reference sequence). CDR3 length: 15 amino acids.

This chain joins TRBV11-2 and TRBJ2-7, with D hard to call. Trimming removed 0 bases from V and 0 bases from J, with 6 bases in between. The CDR3 runs 14 residues. Germline V CDR1 and CDR2: SGHAT, FQNNGV. The CDR3 DNA reads TGTGCCAGCAGCTTAGATGGCAGCTCCTACGAGCAGTACTTC. This encodes CASSLDGSSYEQYF. The complete variable domain, with remaining parts taken from reference TRBV11-2 and TRBJ2-7, reads EAGVAQSPRYKIIEKRQSVAFWCNPISGHATLYWYQQILGQGPKLLIQFQNNGVVDDSQLPKDRFSAERLKGVDSTLKIQPAKLEDSAVYLCASSLDGSSYEQYFGPGTRLTVT.

J is TRBJ2-5 and V is TRBV1; the table's D call, TRBD2, was not checked against the DNA. TRBV1 is labeled a pseudogene. The CDR3 sequence is 13 residues long. CDR3 sequence reads: CTSKTPPGETQYF. The CDR3, as DNA: TGCACCAGCAAGACACCACCGGGGGAGACCCAGTACTTC.

The V and J genes are TRBV6-6 and TRBJ1-4, with 8 bases aligning to TRBD1. The germline gives CDR1 MNHNY, CDR2 SVGAGI (reference sequence). The CDR3 loop spans 15 amino acids. The CDR3 reads CATSGQATTNEKLFF. Here the CDR3 DNA reads TGTGCGACTTCGGGACAGGCAACAACTAATGAAAAACTGTTTTTT.

The genes are TRBV27 and TRBJ2-3, with TRBD2 matching 8 bases. The CDR3 has 19 residues. Trimming took 5 bases from V and 4 from J; bases not matched to a gene: 20. The germline V gene has CDR1 MNHEY and CDR2 SMNVEV (reference sequence). This CDR3 is CASSTHPSGLGSDSDTQYF. The CDR3 DNA follows: TGTGCCAGCAGTACACACCCTAGCGGGTTGGGTTCTGACTCAGATACGCAGTATTTT.

V is TRBV6-5 and J is TRBJ2-5, with 8 bases lining up with TRBD1. Trimming removed 2 bases from V and 4 bases from J; junction bases left unmatched: 9. Germline CDR1 is MNHEY and CDR2 is SVGAGI. The CDR3 is 16 amino acids. CDR3 region: CASSYRGTGSSETQYF. The CDR3 bases are TGTGCCAGCAGTTACCGGGGGACAGGTAGTTCAGAGACCCAGTACTTC.

V and J are TRBV19 and TRBJ2-3, with a tentative D call TRBD1 (6 bases). From germline, CDR1 is LNHDA and CDR2 SQIVND (reference sequence). This CDR3 is built from 15 residues. Trimming removed 9 bases from V and 3 bases from J, with 19 bases in between. The CDR3 spells CASRSGTGLTDTQYF. Written as DNA, the CDR3 is TGTGCCAGCAGATCTGGAACAGGGCTTACAGATACGCAGTATTTT.

The chain has TRBV19 and TRBJ2-6; 12 bases line up with TRBD2. V dropped 4 bases and J dropped 0; count of bases not matched to a gene: 7. The CDR3 covers 19 residues. The V gene's germline CDR1 is LNHDA and CDR2 SQIVND (reference sequence). The CDR3 region has the DNA TGTGCCAGTAGTACCCGACTAGCGGGGGAGTACTCTGGGGCCAACGTCCTGACTTTC. Amino acids: CASSTRLAGEYSGANVLTF. Supplemented by reference TRBV19 and TRBJ2-6, the full variable domain reads DGGITQSPKYLFRKEGQNVTLSCEQNLNHDAMYWYRQDPGQGLRLIYYSQIVNDFQKGDIAEGYSVSREKKESFPLTVTSAQKNPTAFYLCASSTRLAGEYSGANVLTFGAGSRLTVL.

The V and J genes are TRBV14 and TRBJ2-2; possible D gene TRBD1, 5 bases. The CDR3 has 15 amino acids. Between the trimmed V and J ends, which lost 3 bases and 6 bases, there was a span of 14 bases. Germline V gives CDR1 SGHDN, CDR2 FVKESK. CDR3 coding DNA: TGTGCCAGCAGCCAGTTCGTAGGGGCGGCCGGGGAGCTGTTTTTT. Its translation: CASSQFVGAAGELFF. Combining the CDR3 with reference TRBV14 and TRBJ2-2 gives the whole variable domain EAGVTQFPSHSVIEKGQTVTLRCDPISGHDNLYWYRRVMGKEIKFLLHFVKESKQDESGMPNNRFLAERTGGTYSTLKVQPAELEDSGVYFCASSQFVGAAGELFFGEGSRLTVL.

This clone was counted once. V gene TRBV7-9 combines with J gene TRBJ1-2; 10 bases align to TRBD1. The CDR3 loop spans 13 amino acids. The V and J ends lost 8 bases and 7 bases, in that order; junction bases with no gene match: 7. Germline lookup yields CDR1 SEHNR and CDR2 FQNEAQ (reference sequence). CDR3 amino acids: CASLTGGSGGYTF. CDR3 DNA sequence: TGTGCCAGCTTGACAGGGGGCTCTGGTGGCTACACCTTC.

This chain links TRBV19 with TRBJ2-1; 9 bases line up with TRBD1. Germline values: CDR1 LNHDA, CDR2 SQIVND (reference sequence). V lost 8 bases to trimming and J lost 7 bases; unmatched junction nucleotides: 12. This CDR3 region has 15 residues. The CDR3 region has the DNA TGTGCCAGTGCTCTACAGGGGGCGCTGAGTAATGAGCAGTTCTTC. Its translation: CASALQGALSNEQFF.

The chain links TRBV6-1 to TRBJ2-7; weak D call: TRBD1 (6 bases). From germline, CDR1 is MNHNS and CDR2 SASEGT. Trimming removed 5 bases from V and 4 bases from J, with 18 bases in between. The CDR3 runs 15 residues. The CDR3 loop reads CASSFRDMEQYEQYF. In nucleotides, the CDR3 is TGTGCCAGCAGTTTTCGGGACATGGAGCAATACGAGCAGTACTTC.

The chain recombines TRBV6-4 with TRBJ1-1; 8 bases map to TRBD1. Per the germline V gene, CDR1 is MRHNA and CDR2 is SNTAGT. The CDR3 extends over 14 amino acids. Trimming removed 2 bases from V and 7 bases from J; junction bases left unmatched: 6. Here the CDR3 DNA reads TGTGCCAGCAGTGACAGAAACAGGGGGGATGAAGCTTTCTTT. Its translation is CASSDRNRGDEAFF.

This rearrangement joins TRBV7-9 to TRBJ1-6; the D gene is possibly TRBD1 (6 bases). Per the germline V gene, CDR1 is SEHNR and CDR2 is FQNEAQ (reference sequence). This CDR3 has 14 amino acids. V shed 5 bases and J shed 7 bases, with 12 bases lying between them. CDR3 in amino acids: CASSGKTGNSPLHF. The CDR3 DNA reads as TGTGCCAGCAGCGGCAAAACAGGGAATTCACCCCTCCACTTT.

This chain links TRBV6-5 with TRBJ1-4; D is possibly TRBD1 (6 bases). The V and J ends lost 6 bases and 8 bases respectively, with 13 bases between them. Looked up from germline, CDR1 is MNHEY and CDR2 is SVGAGI. The CDR3 covers 13 residues. The CDR3, as DNA: TGTGCCAGCAGACAGGGTGGGCAAGAAAAACTGTTTTTT. Amino acid sequence: CASRQGGQEKLFF.

The chain couples TRBV2 to TRBJ2-1; the match to TRBD2 covers 10 bases. This CDR3 has 14 residues. Germline assignment: CDR1 SNHLY and CDR2 FYNNEI. V lost 3 bases and J lost 7; bases outside the gene matches: 3. This chain's CDR3 is CASSESSGGNEQFF. The DNA of the CDR3 is TGTGCCAGCAGTGAGTCTAGCGGGGGAAATGAGCAGTTCTTC.

This clone was observed a handful of times. This chain connects TRBV13 to TRBJ2-3; D perhaps matches TRBD2 (7 bases). Trimming left V 1 base short and J 5 bases short, with 13 bases between. CDR1 PRHDT and CDR2 FYEKMQ come from the germline V gene (reference sequence). The CDR3 runs 15 residues. CDR3 amino acids: CASSLVGGAQDTQYF. CDR3 nucleotide sequence: TGTGCCAGCAGCTTAGTAGGGGGGGCCCAAGATACGCAGTATTTT. Variable domain in full (rest from reference TRBV13 and TRBJ2-3): AAGVIQSPRHLIKEKRETATLKCYPIPRHDTVYWYQQGPGQDPQFLISFYEKMQSDKGSIPDRFSAQQFSDYHSELNMSSLELGDSALYFCASSLVGGAQDTQYFGPGTRLTVL.